What follows are 9 T cell receptor beta chains derived from one specimen sequenced in a study of blood T cell repertoires in COVID-19. Produced via immunoSEQ multiplex PCR; TCRdb's table is partial and in-frame only. The table shows around 99,000 clones, with 70% to 90% occurring only once. The source material was peripheral blood. These receptor sequences come from a woman aged 55 to 70 with acute or convalescent COVID-19.

The V call is TRBV5-1, the J call TRBJ1-1; weak D call: TRBD1 (6 bases). Germline lookup yields CDR1 SGHRS and CDR2 YFSETQ. V lost 0 bases, J lost 6 bases, and 6 bases lay in between. The CDR3 has 12 amino acids. For the CDR3, the DNA is TGCGCCAGCAGCTTGGGGGGGCCTGAAGCTTTCTTT. This gives the protein CASSLGGPEAFF.

The chain links TRBV19 to TRBJ2-7; 9 bases map to TRBD1. The CDR3 length is 15 residues. Germline V gene data show CDR1 as LNHDA and CDR2 as SQIVND (reference sequence). Trimming took 4 bases from V and 1 from J; bases not matched to a gene: 5. CDR3 nucleotides: TGTGCCAGTAGTAGTACAGGGGGCCCGTCCTACGAGCAGTACTTC. This encodes CASSSTGGPSYEQYF.

For this clone: Other DNA sequences in the sample encode the same CDR3. This chain links TRBV7-2 with TRBJ1-1; D is uncertain. Germline V gene lookup returns CDR1 SGHTA and CDR2 FQGNSA. This CDR3 region has 13 residues. Trimming took off 3 bases at V and 0 bases at J, with 5 bases between the two ends. DNA for the CDR3: TGTGCCAGCAGCTTTTCAGTGAACACTGAAGCTTTCTTT. As protein: CASSFSVNTEAFF.

The chain uses TRBV28 and TRBJ1-4, with D uncertain. V lost 8 bases to trimming and J lost 4 bases, with 17 bases between them. Germline-derived CDR1 and CDR2 are MDHEN and SYDVKM. The CDR3 is made up of 15 amino acids. Written as DNA, the CDR3 is TGTGCCAGCTGTCCGAGCGGGCAGCTTAATGAAAAACTGTTTTTT. As protein: CASCPSGQLNEKLFF.

The chain carries TRBV6-4 and TRBJ1-2, with TRBD1 matching over 8 bases. CDR1 is MRHNA, CDR2 SNTAGT, per germline. The CDR3 is 13 amino acids. V dropped 6 bases and J dropped 8; count of bases not matched to a gene: 8. The CDR3 nucleotides read TGTGCCAGCAGCGCCGGGACAGGAAGGGGCTACACCTTC. As protein: CASSAGTGRGYTF.

The J gene is TRBJ2-1, the V gene TRBV19; no clear D gene. Trimming stripped 1 base from V and 2 bases from J, with 6 bases between. The CDR3 runs 14 residues. Germline CDR1 LNHDA, CDR2 SQIVND (reference sequence). CDR3 amino acids: CASSIGLTYNEQFF. CDR3 bases: TGTGCCAGTAGTATAGGACTCACCTACAATGAGCAGTTCTTC.

V and J are TRBV6-5 and TRBJ2-7, with 8 bases lining up with TRBD2. Losses at the gene ends were 5 bases for V and 5 bases for J; bases not matched to a gene: 8. This CDR3 comprises 14 residues. CDR1 is MNHEY, CDR2 SVGAGI, per germline. This CDR3 is CASSRTGGVNEQYF. CDR3 DNA sequence: TGTGCCAGCAGTAGGACGGGGGGGGTCAACGAGCAGTACTTC.

In this sample, this clone turned up once. This chain connects TRBV18 to TRBJ2-7; 7 bases map to TRBD1. Trimming removed 4 bases from V and 3 bases from J; junction bases left unmatched: 6. The CDR3 is 14 amino acids. From germline, CDR1 is KGHSH and CDR2 LQKENI. CDR3 nucleotide sequence: TGTGCCAGCTCACGCGACAGGGTGGTCTACGAGCAGTACTTC. Amino acid sequence: CASSRDRVVYEQYF.

V is TRBV9 and J is TRBJ1-2; 9 positions match TRBD1. V was clipped by 3 bases and J by 4 bases; unmatched bases: 16. The CDR3 length is 18 residues. Germline assignment: CDR1 SGDLS and CDR2 YYNGEE. The CDR3 spells CASSDSSQGARAPYGYTF. CDR3 bases: TGTGCCAGCAGCGACTCCTCACAGGGGGCGAGGGCCCCCTATGGCTACACCTTC. The full variable domain, completed using reference TRBV9 and TRBJ1-2, is DSGVTQTPKHLITATGQRVTLRCSPRSGDLSVYWYQQSLDQGLQFLIQYYNGEERAKGNILERFSAQQFPDLHSELNLSSLELGDSALYFCASSDSSQGARAPYGYTFGSGTRLTVV.